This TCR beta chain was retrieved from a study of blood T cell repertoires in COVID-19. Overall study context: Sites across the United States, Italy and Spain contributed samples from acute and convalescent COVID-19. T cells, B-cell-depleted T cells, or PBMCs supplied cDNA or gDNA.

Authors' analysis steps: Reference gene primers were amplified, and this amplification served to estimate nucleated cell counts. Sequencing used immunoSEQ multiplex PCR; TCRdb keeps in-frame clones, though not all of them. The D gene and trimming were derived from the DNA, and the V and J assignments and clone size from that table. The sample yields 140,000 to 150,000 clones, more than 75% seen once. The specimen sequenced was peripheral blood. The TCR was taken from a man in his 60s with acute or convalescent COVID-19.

The CDR3 bases are TGTGCCAGCAGCAAAGGGACCGGGGACAGAGAAGAGACCCAGTACTTC. It translates to CASSKGTGDREETQYF. The V and J genes are TRBV21-1 and TRBJ2-5; TRBD1 is taken as the D call from the table, unchecked against the DNA. TRBV21-1 is an annotated pseudogene. The CDR3 has 16 amino acids.